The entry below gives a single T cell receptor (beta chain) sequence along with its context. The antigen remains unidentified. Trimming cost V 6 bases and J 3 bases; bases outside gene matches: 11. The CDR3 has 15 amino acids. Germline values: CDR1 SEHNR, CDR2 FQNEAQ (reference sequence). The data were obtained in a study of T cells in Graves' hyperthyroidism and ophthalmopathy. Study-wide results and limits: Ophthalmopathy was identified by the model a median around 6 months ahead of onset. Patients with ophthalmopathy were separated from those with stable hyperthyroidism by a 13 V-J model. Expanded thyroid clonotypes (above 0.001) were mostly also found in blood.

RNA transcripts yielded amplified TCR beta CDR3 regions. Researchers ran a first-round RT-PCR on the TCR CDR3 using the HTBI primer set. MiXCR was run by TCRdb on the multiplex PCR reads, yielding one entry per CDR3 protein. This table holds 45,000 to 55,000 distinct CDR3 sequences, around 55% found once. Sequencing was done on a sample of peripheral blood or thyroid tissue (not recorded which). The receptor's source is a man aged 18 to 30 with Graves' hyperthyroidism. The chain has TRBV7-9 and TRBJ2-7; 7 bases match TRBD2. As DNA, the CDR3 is TGTGCCAGCAGTGATGGGGGGGGACGGAACTACGAGCAGTACTTC. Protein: CASSDGGGRNYEQYF.